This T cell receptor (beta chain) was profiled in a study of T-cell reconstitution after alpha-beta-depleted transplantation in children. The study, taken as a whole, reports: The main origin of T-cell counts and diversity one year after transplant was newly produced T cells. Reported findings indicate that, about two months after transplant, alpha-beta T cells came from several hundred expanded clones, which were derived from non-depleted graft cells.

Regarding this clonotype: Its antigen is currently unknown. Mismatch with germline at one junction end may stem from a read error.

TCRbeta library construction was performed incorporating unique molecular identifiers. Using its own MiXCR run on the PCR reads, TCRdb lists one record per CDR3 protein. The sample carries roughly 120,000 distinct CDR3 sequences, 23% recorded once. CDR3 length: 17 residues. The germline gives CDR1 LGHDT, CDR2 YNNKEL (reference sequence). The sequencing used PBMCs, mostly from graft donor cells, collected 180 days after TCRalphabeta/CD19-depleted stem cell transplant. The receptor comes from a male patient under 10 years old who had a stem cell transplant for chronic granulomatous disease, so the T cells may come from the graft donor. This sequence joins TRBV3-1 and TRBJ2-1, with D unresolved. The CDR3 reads CATSPNQDIFLYNEQFF. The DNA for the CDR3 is TGTGCCACCAGCCCTAACCAAGATATCTTCCTCTACAATGAGCAGTTCTTC.